These 8 T cell receptor beta chains were sequenced from one sample in a study of blood T cells in healthy people across ages. A J-beta primer mix and a sample-barcoded 5' primer were used in a second PCR of about 7 to 12 cycles. Via MiXCR, TCRdb re-called the 5' RACE reads, giving one row per CDR3 protein. The sample has 700,000 to 900,000 distinct CDR3 sequences, 53% seen once. Specimen: blood. The receptor set was obtained from a man at least 80 years old in good health.

This clonotype showed up just once. V usage is TRBV12-3 or TRBV12-4 and J usage is TRBJ2-2; TRBD2 agrees at 15 bases. This CDR3 is built from 21 residues. The trim removed 5 bases at V and 1 base at J, leaving 14 bases unmatched. CDR3 in amino acids: CASSTRDPRTSGRGNTGELFF. The CDR3 DNA reads as TGTGCCAGCAGTACCCGAGATCCACGGACTAGCGGGAGGGGGAACACCGGGGAGCTGTTTTTT.

The rearrangement links TRBV12-3 or TRBV12-4 to TRBJ1-1; D not certain. V was shortened by 2 bases and J by 0 bases, with 4 bases between the two germline ends. This CDR3 region has 13 residues. CDR3 loop: CASSLIVNTEAFF. DNA of the CDR3: TGTGCCAGCAGTTTAATCGTGAACACTGAAGCTTTCTTT.

A few counts support this clonotype. This chain uses TRBV10-3 with TRBJ2-5, with TRBD2 as a possible D gene (6 bases). Germline CDR1 ENHRY, CDR2 SYGVKD. The CDR3 is made up of 15 amino acids. V lost 6 bases and J lost 2, with 16 bases in between. The CDR3 sequence: CAISVGGAGQETQYF. The CDR3 region has the DNA TGTGCCATCAGCGTAGGCGGGGCCGGGCAAGAGACCCAGTACTTC.

The sample holds a few counts of this clonotype. The chain has TRBV27 and TRBJ2-3; weak D call: TRBD2 (6 bases). The CDR3 covers 14 residues. Germline lookup yields CDR1 MNHEY and CDR2 SMNVEV (reference sequence). The ends were cut back, 6 bases at V and 14 bases at J, with 24 bases in the middle. This CDR3 is CASRLLRDFRYAYF. CDR3 sequence (DNA): TGTGCCAGCAGACTCCTGCGGGATTTCAGATACGCGTATTTT.

V usage is TRBV7-2 and J usage is TRBJ2-1; D gene uncertain. This CDR3 is built from 12 residues. Trimming took off 6 bases at V and 6 bases at J, with 9 bases between the two ends. Germline lookup yields CDR1 SGHTA and CDR2 FQGNSA. The CDR3 DNA follows: TGTGCCAGCAGATCCACTATCAATGAGCAGTTCTTC. The encoded protein is CASRSTINEQFF.

This clonotype was counted only a few times. This chain joins TRBV7-2 and TRBJ2-3, with 9 bases identical to TRBD2. The germline V gene encodes CDR1 SGHTA and CDR2 FQGNSA. CDR3 length: 13 amino acids. The ends lost 5 bases at V and 5 bases at J; junction bases unmatched: 2. As DNA, the CDR3 is TGTGCCAGCAGCAAAGCGGGGGGAGATACGCAGTATTTT. Protein: CASSKAGGDTQYF. Complete variable domain (other parts from reference TRBV7-2 and TRBJ2-3): GAGVSQSPSNKVTEKGKDVELRCDPISGHTALYWYRQSLGQGLEFLIYFQGNSAPDKSGLPSDRFSAERTGGSVSTLTIQRTQQEDSAVYLCASSKAGGDTQYFGPGTRLTVL.

This rearrangement joins TRBV20-1 to TRBJ2-1; D not resolved. The CDR3 spans 11 residues. The germline CDR1 and CDR2 sequences are DFQATT and SNEGSKA (reference sequence). Trimming stripped 3 bases from V and 7 bases from J, with 7 bases between. CDR3 residues: CSARSINEQFF. The CDR3 DNA is TGCAGTGCTAGGAGTATTAATGAGCAGTTCTTC.

This clonotype was found a few times. The J gene is TRBJ2-4, the V gene TRBV20-1; D may be TRBD1 (5 bases). Germline assignment: CDR1 DFQATT and CDR2 SNEGSKA (reference sequence). The V gene lost 0 bases and the J gene lost 1 base, with 10 bases spanning the gap. The CDR3 length is 15 residues. The CDR3 spells CSARDQGSAKNIQYF. The CDR3 DNA reads as TGCAGTGCTAGAGATCAGGGATCCGCCAAAAACATTCAGTACTTC.